The following is a T cell receptor beta chain sequence with its context. This clone was found a few times. Its antigen specificity is not known. No base quality values were provided; no much bigger clone lies one nucleotide off. These data originate in a study of technical replicates of blood from a handful of donors listed by TCRdb under 2017. CDR1 MNHEY and CDR2 SMNVEV were looked up in the germline V gene (reference sequence). Taken from cysteine to phenylalanine, the CDR3 has 13 residues. The DNA shown is the 39-base CDR3, in frame from base 1. Germline trimming: 8 bases from V, 4 bases from J; junction bases outside gene matches: 6. Libraries were made using the immunoSEQ multiplex PCR assay. Imported from immuneACCESS, the table was reduced by TCRdb to in-frame sequences with V and J called. These copies leave out some clones; in studies compared against another copy, an unresolved V gene accounts for under half, and the cause of the remainder is not known. The sample profile shows approximately 15,000 clones; over 80% of them were found once. In total, the top ten clones hold roughly 12% of the sample.

This clonotype was obtained from a human donor in good health. Sample: PBMCs. The sequence is built from TRBV27 and TRBJ2-7; 9 bases in the junction line up with TRBD2. The DNA is TGTGCCAGCCGACTAGCGGATACATACGAGCAGTACTTC. The resulting protein is CASRLADTYEQYF.